This T cell receptor (beta chain) was sequenced in a study of T cell clonality in common variable immunodeficiency. This clone occurred many times. Its antigen is unidentified. The DNA ends 3 residues before the CDR3 does, and the rest of the CDR3 is filled in from the germline J gene. Some clones are missing from TCRdb's copy, which holds only in-frame ones; the method was immunoSEQ multiplex PCR. The data show 35,000 to 50,000 clones, with none appearing a single time. CDR1 and CDR2 (germline): SNHLY, FYNNEI. Trimming removed 6 bases from V and 0 bases from J, with 15 bases in between. The CDR3 is 16 residues long. Study results and limitations: Patient heterogeneity in the CVID cohort limited correlations between repertoire features and clinical complications. Common variable immunodeficiency TCR beta sequences reportedly had fewer deletions and N-nucleotide insertions. Compared with healthy controls, CVID subjects showed increased TCRbeta clonality, mostly in about a third. Shared TCRbeta clones were fewer between CVID subjects than controls.

This chain connects TRBV2 to TRBJ2-1; TRBD1 might be the D (6 bases). The specimen sequenced was peripheral blood mononuclear cells. The source of this sequence is a person aged 18 to 70 in good health. The sequenced part of the CDR3 DNA is TGTGCCAGCAGCAGGGGTTCCCTTAGCTCCTACAATGAG. Translating it yields CASSRGSLSSYNE. The entire CDR3 sequence reads CASSRGSLSSYNEQFF. Supplemented by reference TRBV2 and TRBJ2-1, the full variable domain reads EPEVTQTPSHQVTQMGQEVILRCVPISNHLYFYWYRQILGQKVEFLVSFYNNEISEKSEIFDDQFSVERPDGSNFTLKIRSTKLEDSAMYFCASSRGSLSSYNEQFFGPGTRLTVL.